Sequencing of this T cell receptor beta chain was carried out in a study of PD-1 blockade in classical Hodgkin lymphoma. This table comes from immunoSEQ multiplex PCR, and its TCRdb copy is limited to in-frame clones, with some not included. The sample shows about 45,000 clones, under 75% of them seen only once. Every patient was affected by relapse after autologous stem cell transplantation, while exposure to brentuximab vedotin was not uniform. Specimen: peripheral blood mononuclear cells (PBMCs), collected before the second cycle of nivolumab. This TCR was sampled from a human donor with classical Hodgkin lymphoma.

This CDR3 reads CASSQELSVQETQYF. In DNA form, the CDR3 reads TGCGCCAGCAGCCAAGAATTGTCAGTCCAAGAGACCCAGTACTTC. This chain joins TRBV4-3 and TRBJ2-5; D is undetermined. Trimming shortened V by 0 bases and J by 1 base, and 9 bases separated the two germline ends. The CDR3 runs 15 residues. The germline CDR1 and CDR2 sequences are LGHNA and YSLEER.